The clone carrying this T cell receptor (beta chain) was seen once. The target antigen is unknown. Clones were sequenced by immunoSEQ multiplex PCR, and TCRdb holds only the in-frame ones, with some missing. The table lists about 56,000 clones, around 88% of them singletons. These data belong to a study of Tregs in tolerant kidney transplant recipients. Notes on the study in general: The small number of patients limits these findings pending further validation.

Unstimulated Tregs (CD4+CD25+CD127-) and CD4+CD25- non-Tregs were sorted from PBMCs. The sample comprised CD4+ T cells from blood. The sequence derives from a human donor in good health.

The CDR3 loop reads CASSVQGYDTGELFF. The DNA for the CDR3 is TGTGCCAGCAGCGTCCAGGGGTATGACACCGGGGAGCTGTTTTTT. V gene TRBV9 combines with J gene TRBJ2-2, with D possibly being TRBD1 (6 bases). V dropped 2 bases and J dropped 3 bases, with 11 bases sitting between them. From germline, CDR1 is SGDLS and CDR2 YYNGEE. This CDR3 contains 15 residues.